One and the same sample provided the 13 T cell receptor beta chains below, sequenced in a study of blood T cell repertoires in COVID-19 (TCRdb year 2020). Library preparation used the immunoSEQ multiplex PCR assay. This is the immuneACCESS table as TCRdb keeps it, with only in-frame sequences that have V and J called. A part of the clones is gone; compared with another copy, unresolved V genes explain less than half, and the rest is unexplained. Counted in this sample were more than 300,000 clones; more than 70% of them appeared once. The ten top clones hold about 1.2% of the sample. The sample was PBMCs or T cells enriched from blood (not recorded which). The receptors stem from a young woman who had recovered from COVID-19.

This chain uses TRBV5-8 with TRBJ2-1; TRBD2 aligns across 11 bases. CDR1 and CDR2 from the germline V gene are SGHTS and YDEGEE. Trimming cost V 1 base and J 0 bases; bases outside gene matches: 12. The CDR3 is 20 amino acids. The DNA of the CDR3 is TGTGCCAGCAGCTTGTCGGCTAGCGGGGGGTCCCCACTCTCCTACAATGAGCAGTTCTTC. Protein: CASSLSASGGSPLSYNEQFF.

V gene TRBV9 combines with J gene TRBJ1-6; D might be TRBD1 (6 bases). CDR3 length: 12 residues. Looked up from germline, CDR1 is SGDLS and CDR2 is YYNGEE. The V gene lost 0 bases and the J gene lost 13 bases, with 8 bases spanning the gap. The CDR3 DNA reads TGTGCCAGCAGCGTAGGAGGGGGTCCCCTCCACTTT. Its protein product is CASSVGGGPLHF.

The chain combines TRBV5-1 with TRBJ2-2, with 8 bases identical to TRBD1. The CDR3 runs to 14 residues. The V gene's germline CDR1 is SGHRS and CDR2 YFSETQ. Germline trimming cut 7 bases from V and 7 bases from J; bases unmatched to any gene: 9. For the CDR3, the DNA is TGCGCCAGCCGGGGCAGGGGGCTTGACGGGGAGCTGTTTTTT. Protein: CASRGRGLDGELFF. The entire variable domain, with the rest obtained from reference TRBV5-1 and TRBJ2-2, is as follows: KAGVTQTPRYLIKTRGQQVTLSCSPISGHRSVSWYQQTPGQGLQFLFEYFSETQRNKGNFPGRFSGRQFSNSRSEMNVSTLELGDSALYLCASRGRGLDGELFFGEGSRLTVL.

The rearrangement joins TRBV6-5 to TRBJ1-5; D is uncertain. Trimming shortened V by 0 bases and J by 0 bases, and 9 bases separated the two germline ends. Germline V gene data show CDR1 as MNHEY and CDR2 as SVGAGI. The CDR3 length is 16 residues. CDR3 sequence: CASSYSVPDSNQPQHF. CDR3 sequence (DNA): TGTGCCAGCAGTTACTCGGTACCAGATAGCAATCAGCCCCAGCATTTT.

The chain employs TRBV11-1 and TRBJ2-5, with TRBD1 identical over 11 bases. V was pared by 1 base and J by 3 bases, with 1 base of the junction left unmatched. Germline-derived CDR1 and CDR2 are SGHAT and FQDESV (reference sequence). The CDR3 is made up of 15 amino acids. The CDR3, as DNA: TGTGCCAGCAGCTTAGGGACAGGGGGCGAAGAGACCCAGTACTTC. Translated, it gives CASSLGTGGEETQYF.

This chain connects TRBV7-2 to TRBJ1-2; the D gene is possibly TRBD1 (6 bases). The germline V gene encodes CDR1 SGHTA and CDR2 FQGNSA. V was clipped by 0 bases and J by 4 bases, with 9 bases between them. This CDR3 is built from 14 residues. For the CDR3, the DNA is TGTGCCAGCAGCTTAGCAAACAGGGTCTATGGCTACACCTTC. Protein product: CASSLANRVYGYTF.

The chain is built from TRBV14 and TRBJ2-1; 9 nucleotides agree with TRBD1. The CDR3 extends over 15 amino acids. Germline V gene lookup returns CDR1 SGHDN and CDR2 FVKESK. J gave up 2 bases and V 5 bases, and 4 bases lay outside the gene matches. In DNA, the CDR3 is TGTGCCAGCAGCGCACAGGGGGCCGCCTACAATGAGCAGTTCTTC. Protein sequence: CASSAQGAAYNEQFF. Full variable domain (missing parts from reference TRBV14 and TRBJ2-1): EAGVTQFPSHSVIEKGQTVTLRCDPISGHDNLYWYRRVMGKEIKFLLHFVKESKQDESGMPNNRFLAERTGGTYSTLKVQPAELEDSGVYFCASSAQGAAYNEQFFGPGTRLTVL.

V usage is TRBV10-3 and J usage is TRBJ1-6, with TRBD1 matching over 8 bases. This CDR3 has 13 amino acids. Germline values: CDR1 ENHRY, CDR2 SYGVKD. Trimming removed 4 bases from V and 7 bases from J; junction bases left unmatched: 0. The CDR3 DNA follows: TGTGCCATCAGTGGACAGGGGAATTCACCCCTCCACTTT. Amino acids: CAISGQGNSPLHF.

V gene TRBV3-1 (or the pseudogene TRBV3-2) combines with J gene TRBJ2-7, with D perhaps matching TRBD2 (5 bases). This CDR3 contains 13 residues. The V gene lost 0 bases and the J gene lost 2 bases, with 5 bases spanning the gap. Germline CDR1 is LGHDT and CDR2 is YNNKEL (reference sequence). CDR3 sequence (DNA): TGTGCCAGCAGCCAAGACGGGACCTACGAGCAGTACTTC. It translates to CASSQDGTYEQYF.

The chain links TRBV5-1 to TRBJ2-6, with D perhaps TRBD1 (5 bases). Trimming shortened V by 7 bases and J by 3 bases, and 26 bases separated the two germline ends. CDR1 and CDR2 from the germline V gene are SGHRS and YFSETQ. The CDR3 spans 19 residues. CDR3 protein: CASSRYREQATGGANVLTF. CDR3 sequence (DNA): TGCGCCAGCTCCCGATACAGAGAACAGGCGACTGGTGGGGCCAACGTCCTGACTTTC.

This clone appeared once. This rearrangement joins TRBV18 to TRBJ1-3; D uncertain. The CDR3 has 16 residues. Germline values: CDR1 KGHSH, CDR2 LQKENI. V lost 0 bases and J lost 0, with 9 bases in between. The CDR3 coding sequence is TGTGCCAGCTCACCACCTTCAGCGGCCTCTGGAAACACCATATATTTT. Its protein product is CASSPPSAASGNTIYF.

The chain combines TRBV5-8 with TRBJ1-6; the D gene is possibly TRBD1 (6 bases). CDR1 and CDR2 (germline): SGHTS, YDEGEE. The CDR3 totals 13 residues. Deletions cut 7 bases from V and 14 bases from J, with 19 bases between. CDR3 bases: TGTGCCAGCCGAACAGGGAAAGGTGGGTCCCTCCACTTT. As protein: CASRTGKGGSLHF.

This clone was seen only once. The chain recombines TRBV6-6 with TRBJ2-2, with 13 bases fitting TRBD2. Germline V gives CDR1 MNHNY, CDR2 SVGAGI (reference sequence). CDR3 length: 16 residues. J gave up 6 bases and V 6 bases, and 7 bases lay outside the gene matches. The CDR3 reads CASSPGLAGEAGELFF. As DNA, the CDR3 is TGTGCCAGCAGCCCTGGACTAGCGGGGGAGGCCGGGGAGCTGTTTTTT.